Below are 25 T cell receptor beta chains sequenced from a single sample in a study of response to subunit inactivated influenza vaccine. TCRdb re-derived calls from the RT-PCR reads in MiXCR, one entry per CDR3 protein. In the table there are just over 300,000 distinct CDR3 sequences, around a fifth of which are singletons. Sequenced material: PBMCs from blood, taken approximately 20 months after vaccination. Source of these receptors: a man aged 50-75 years who received an inactivated influenza vaccine.

Written as DNA, the CDR3 is TGTGCCAGCAGCACACTCAGGGGCGAGAAAAACATTCAGTACTTC. Translating it yields CASSTLRGEKNIQYF. The chain carries TRBV11-2 and TRBJ2-4, with a tentative D call TRBD1 (6 bases). Germline lookup yields CDR1 SGHAT and CDR2 FQNNGV. This CDR3 is built from 15 residues. V was pared by 5 bases and J by 4 bases, with 15 bases between.

This rearrangement joins TRBV28 to TRBJ2-1, with 10 bases identical to TRBD2. This CDR3 is 16 amino acids long. After removal of 4 bases from V and 3 bases from J, the junction contained 6 bases not matched to a gene. Germline loops: CDR1 MDHEN, CDR2 SYDVKM. The CDR3 region has the DNA TGTGCCAGCAGTTATCTAGCGGGGGTGATCTACAATGAGCAGTTCTTC. This translates into CASSYLAGVIYNEQFF.

The rearrangement links TRBV7-9 to TRBJ1-2; D is unresolved. V was clipped by 3 bases and J by 2 bases, with 10 bases between them. Germline values: CDR1 SEHNR, CDR2 FQNEAQ (reference sequence). The CDR3 runs 14 residues. The CDR3 protein is CASSLADVNYGYTF. DNA of the CDR3: TGTGCCAGCAGCTTGGCTGACGTGAACTATGGCTACACCTTC.

Only a few counts were recorded for this clonotype. V and J are TRBV10-1 and TRBJ2-5, with 8 bases aligning to TRBD2. Germline-derived CDR1 and CDR2 are WNHNN and SYGVQD (reference sequence). The V and J ends lost 9 bases and 1 base, in that order; junction bases with no gene match: 7. This CDR3 comprises 14 residues. The CDR3 DNA sequence: TGCGCCAGTGAGGTAGCGGGGACCCAAGAGACCCAGTACTTC. Amino acid sequence: CASEVAGTQETQYF.

There are many counts of this clonotype. V is TRBV4-2 and J is TRBJ1-3; no clear D gene. V was pared by 0 bases and J by 4 bases, with 10 bases between. CDR3 length: 15 amino acids. The germline CDR1 and CDR2 sequences are LGHNA and YNFKEQ. CDR3 sequence reads: CASSQDRAGGNTIYF. CDR3 in DNA: TGTGCCAGCAGCCAAGATAGGGCAGGAGGAAACACCATATATTTT.

The chain employs TRBV7-2 and TRBJ2-2, with 8 bases identical to TRBD2. Per the germline V gene, CDR1 is SGHTA and CDR2 is FQGNSA. The junction had 15 bases not matched to a gene; V was cut back by 5 bases and J by 7 bases. This CDR3 spans 17 amino acids. The CDR3 region has the DNA TGTGCCAGCAGCGTAAGGCAGCGGGAGAGAGCTTTCGGGGAGCTGTTTTTT. Translated, it gives CASSVRQRERAFGELFF.

This clonotype showed up many times. V and J are TRBV20-1 and TRBJ1-1, with D possibly matching TRBD1 (5 bases). This CDR3 is 15 amino acids long. Germline V gene lookup returns CDR1 DFQATT and CDR2 SNEGSKA (reference sequence). V gave up 3 bases and J gave up 0 bases, with 14 bases separating them. The CDR3 here is CSASAGAPMNTEAFF. CDR3 bases: TGCAGTGCTAGTGCCGGGGCCCCGATGAACACTGAAGCTTTCTTT.

A note on this clonotype: This is likely a read error, given that the CDR3 carries no conserved phenylalanine or tryptophan at its end. CDR3: CAWSVGQLNEKLFL. CDR3 DNA: TGTGCCTGGAGTGTGGGGCAGCTTAATGAAAAACTGTTTTTG. This rearrangement joins TRBV30 to TRBJ1-4; possible D gene TRBD1, 5 bases. From germline, CDR1 is GTSNPN and CDR2 SVGIG (reference sequence). The CDR3 runs to 14 residues. V lost 0 bases, J lost 4 bases, and 9 bases lay in between.

This clonotype was seen many times. The rearrangement joins TRBV4-2 to TRBJ1-5, with D hard to call. The CDR3 spans 15 residues. Per germline, CDR1 LGHNA and CDR2 YNFKEQ. The germline V and J ends were trimmed by 0 bases and 5 bases, with 11 bases remaining between them. The CDR3 sequence is CASSQDFRADQPQHF. CDR3 nucleotides: TGTGCCAGCAGCCAAGATTTTAGAGCTGATCAGCCCCAGCATTTT.

The rearrangement links TRBV6-1 to TRBJ1-2; possible D gene TRBD1, 6 bases. CDR3 length equals 15 residues. Germline lookup yields CDR1 MNHNS and CDR2 SASEGT. Trimming shortened V by 8 bases and J by 4 bases, and 20 bases separated the two germline ends. The CDR3 reads CASSPGQFKTYGYTF. CDR3 DNA sequence: TGTGCCAGCTCACCCGGACAGTTTAAGACCTATGGCTACACCTTC.

This clonotype was observed a handful of times. The rearrangement joins TRBV5-1 to TRBJ2-1; D may be TRBD1 (5 bases). Germline CDR1 and CDR2: SGHRS and YFSETQ. The CDR3 totals 17 residues. Trimming removed 0 bases from V and 1 base from J, with 14 bases in between. The CDR3 spells CASSLEALGPSYNEQFF. In DNA, the CDR3 is TGCGCCAGCAGCTTGGAAGCCCTGGGGCCGTCCTACAATGAGCAGTTCTTC. Full variable domain (remainder filled in from reference TRBV5-1 and TRBJ2-1): KAGVTQTPRYLIKTRGQQVTLSCSPISGHRSVSWYQQTPGQGLQFLFEYFSETQRNKGNFPGRFSGRQFSNSRSEMNVSTLELGDSALYLCASSLEALGPSYNEQFFGPGTRLTVL.

This clonotype appeared many times. The CDR3 region has the DNA TGTGCCAGCAGCTTAGTGGCTGCAGGGTATTCACCCCTCCACTTT. It translates to CASSLVAAGYSPLHF. This sequence joins TRBV7-2 and TRBJ1-6; D might be TRBD1 (5 bases). Trimming stripped 1 base from V and 8 bases from J, with 12 bases between. Germline CDR1 and CDR2: SGHTA and FQGNSA. CDR3 size: 15 residues. The entire variable domain, with the rest obtained from reference TRBV7-2 and TRBJ1-6, is as follows: GAGVSQSPSNKVTEKGKDVELRCDPISGHTALYWYRQSLGQGLEFLIYFQGNSAPDKSGLPSDRFSAERTGGSVSTLTIQRTQQEDSAVYLCASSLVAAGYSPLHFGNGTRLTVT.

This clonotype has ten or more counts. V usage is TRBV4-3 and J usage is TRBJ2-1; D call uncertain. Germline V gene sequence: CDR1 LGHNA, CDR2 YSLEER. The CDR3 has 15 amino acids. V shed 2 bases and J shed 0 bases, with 8 bases lying between them. CDR3 in DNA: TGCGCCAGCAGCCAAACGGAGAGCTCCTACAATGAGCAGTTCTTC. This encodes CASSQTESSYNEQFF.

This clonotype was seen a few times. The J gene is TRBJ1-2, the V gene TRBV5-1; 7 bases are shared with TRBD1. V gave up 0 bases and J gave up 5 bases; unmatched junction bases: 7. Germline V gene data show CDR1 as SGHRS and CDR2 as YFSETQ. This CDR3 region has 15 residues. CDR3 loop: CASSLETGVVYGYTF. CDR3 sequence (DNA): TGCGCCAGCAGCTTGGAAACAGGGGTAGTATATGGCTACACCTTC.

V and J are TRBV27 and TRBJ1-1; 7 bases agree with TRBD1. The CDR3 is 17 residues long. Germline V gives CDR1 MNHEY, CDR2 SMNVEV (reference sequence). V dropped 1 base and J dropped 4; count of bases not matched to a gene: 12. The CDR3 here is CASSLYPPSGGLTEAFF. The CDR3 nucleotides read TGTGCCAGCAGTTTATATCCCCCCTCAGGGGGGCTCACTGAAGCTTTCTTT.

This clonotype was found a few times. This chain connects TRBV29-1 to TRBJ2-7; D not resolved. V lost 4 bases, J lost 0 bases, and 10 bases lay in between. Per germline, CDR1 SQVTM and CDR2 ANQGSEA. The CDR3 totals 13 residues. For the CDR3, the DNA is TGCAGCGTTGCCGGTGGCGGCTCCTACGAGCAGTACTTC. Translation gives CSVAGGGSYEQYF.

This clonotype occurred a few times. The J gene is TRBJ1-1, the V gene TRBV7-9; D remains ambiguous. CDR1 SEHNR and CDR2 FQNEAQ come from the germline V gene (reference sequence). The CDR3 has 14 residues. The germline V and J ends were trimmed by 3 bases and 1 base, with 9 bases remaining between them. The CDR3 loop is CASSFGVANTEAFF. CDR3 nucleotides: TGTGCCAGCAGCTTCGGGGTGGCGAACACTGAAGCTTTCTTT.

This clonotype was detected many times. This chain uses TRBV5-1 with TRBJ2-1, with no clear D. Germline assignment: CDR1 SGHRS and CDR2 YFSETQ. V lost 0 bases and J lost 3, with 4 bases in between. The CDR3 totals 13 residues. CDR3 residues: CASSLDRYNEQFF. CDR3 DNA sequence: TGCGCCAGCAGCTTGGACCGCTACAATGAGCAGTTCTTC.

A note on this clonotype: The germline gene is not matched at one end of the junction; a read error may be the cause. The chain couples TRBV20-1 to TRBJ2-7; tentatively, D is TRBD1 (7 bases). CDR3 size: 14 residues. Germline CDR1 and CDR2: DFQATT and SNEGSKA (reference sequence). CDR3 sequence (DNA): TGCAGTGCCAGAGAACAGGGGACTTCCTACGAGCAGTACTTC. Translating it yields CSAREQGTSYEQYF.

The chain has TRBV5-6 and TRBJ2-7; D is perhaps TRBD1 (6 bases). Trimming took off 5 bases at V and 3 bases at J, with 15 bases between the two ends. CDR3 length: 14 residues. Germline V lookup: CDR1 SGHDT, CDR2 YYEEEE. CDR3 DNA: TGTGCCAGCAGTTTTCCCGGACAGATCTACGAGCAGTACTTC. Translating it yields CASSFPGQIYEQYF.

The chain couples TRBV14 to TRBJ2-5, with D maybe TRBD2 (6 bases). Trimming removed 0 bases from V and 2 bases from J, with 22 bases in between. CDR3 length: 19 amino acids. In germline, CDR1 is SGHDN, CDR2 FVKESK. The CDR3: CASSQDVTQPGDVQETQYF. CDR3 nucleotide sequence: TGTGCCAGCAGCCAAGATGTGACCCAACCGGGGGACGTACAAGAGACCCAGTACTTC.

This clonotype was seen only a few times. This chain connects TRBV27 to TRBJ2-7, with a weak D call TRBD2 (5 bases). CDR3 length equals 14 residues. Germline-derived CDR1 and CDR2 are MNHEY and SMNVEV (reference sequence). V lost 4 bases and J 0 bases, leaving 10 bases between the germline ends. The CDR3 protein is CASSYGGRSYEQYF. The CDR3 nucleotides read TGTGCCAGCAGTTACGGCGGGCGCTCCTACGAGCAGTACTTC.

Many counts were recorded for this clonotype. The V call is TRBV7-2, the J call TRBJ1-5; D is unclear. CDR1 is SGHTA, CDR2 FQGNSA, per germline. The CDR3 consists of 16 residues. V lost 1 base and J lost 3, with 13 bases in between. The CDR3 spells CASSLEVRRPNQPQHF. The CDR3 DNA sequence: TGTGCCAGCAGCTTAGAGGTCAGGAGACCCAATCAGCCCCAGCATTTT.

This clonotype was picked up a small number of times. The chain links TRBV2 to TRBJ2-1, with 12 bases that match TRBD2. Germline V lookup: CDR1 SNHLY, CDR2 FYNNEI. J was trimmed by 6 bases and V by 6 bases; bases with no gene match: 3. The CDR3 extends over 14 amino acids. The CDR3 sequence: CASSRLAGVNEQFF. Written as DNA, the CDR3 is TGTGCCAGCAGCAGACTAGCGGGAGTCAATGAGCAGTTCTTC.

The rearrangement uses TRBV5-1 and TRBJ2-2; TRBD2 agrees at 7 bases. Trimming at V came to 1 base and at J to 4 bases, leaving 10 bases not matched to a gene. CDR1 is SGHRS and CDR2 is YFSETQ in the germline V gene. The CDR3 loop spans 17 amino acids. The CDR3 loop is CASSLMVRTSGTGELFF. CDR3 bases: TGCGCCAGCAGCTTGATGGTTAGGACTAGTGGCACCGGGGAGCTGTTTTTT.